The clone carrying this TCR beta chain was detected ten times or more. Its target is unknown. The CDR3 has 16 amino acids. V was trimmed by 0 bases and J by 0 bases, leaving 12 bases between them. Germline-derived CDR1 and CDR2 are LNHDA and SQIVND (reference sequence). Researchers amplified the TCR beta CDR3 regions from RNA transcripts. The HTBI set primed first-round TCR CDR3 RT-PCR. TCRdb passed the multiplex PCR reads through MiXCR, listing each CDR3 protein once. The sample lists 400,000 or so distinct CDR3 sequences, around 13% seen once, with around 20% in the top ten. Ophthalmopathy cases scored 3 or more on the Clinical Activity Score and 4 or more on NOSPECS grade, with duration below 3 months. Clinical symptoms, serum thyroxine and TRAb, thyroid ultrasound and orbital computed tomography together formed the diagnostic basis. The PBMCs were sourced from fresh peripheral blood (approximately 10 ml).

The sample comes from a study of T cells in Graves' hyperthyroidism and ophthalmopathy. Findings and caveats of the study: The blood repertoire included most of the expanded thyroid clonotypes above 0.001.

The specimen was blood. This receptor was obtained from a woman aged 25-40 years with Graves' ophthalmopathy. The chain carries TRBV19 and TRBJ2-7; D gene uncertain. The CDR3 coding sequence is TGTGCCAGTAGTATAGATCTGCACGGTGGCTCCTACGAGCAGTACTTC. Amino acid sequence: CASSIDLHGGSYEQYF.